One and the same sample provided the 22 T cell receptor beta chains below, sequenced in a study of cytomegalovirus exposure and HLA in healthy donors. Vbeta (60) and Jbeta (13) primers were used in the PCR. Using immunoSEQ multiplex PCR, the repertoire was profiled, and TCRdb retains in-frame clones only, with some absent. The sample has some 160,000 clones, over 70% seen once. Specimen: PBMCs. All receptors derive from a woman in her thirties or forties in good health and CMV-seropositive.

CDR3 DNA sequence: TGTGCCAGCAGTGAATCGGGATCTGGAGATACGCAGTATTTT. This translates into CASSESGSGDTQYF. This chain links TRBV25-1 with TRBJ2-3; D may be TRBD2 (5 bases). The CDR3 spans 14 residues. Germline lookup yields CDR1 MGHDK and CDR2 SYGVNS. V was trimmed by 1 base and J by 5 bases, leaving 10 bases between them.

This clone was detected only a few times. The gene calls are TRBV5-5 and TRBJ1-5; D is undetermined. Trimming stripped 0 bases from V and 7 bases from J, with 8 bases between. The CDR3 loop spans 13 amino acids. Germline values: CDR1 SGHKS, CDR2 YYEKEE (reference sequence). The DNA for the CDR3 is TGTGCCAGCAGCTTGGACTCCTGGCAGCCCCAGCATTTT. The encoded protein is CASSLDSWQPQHF.

This chain links TRBV15 with TRBJ1-4; 7 bases fit TRBD1. The CDR3 runs 16 residues. With 2 bases clipped from V and 10 bases from J, the junction kept 13 bases outside the gene matches. Germline values: CDR1 LNHNV, CDR2 YYDKDF (reference sequence). The CDR3 nucleotides are TGTGCCACCAGCAGACGTACAGGGGTCGGAAACGGAAAACTGTTTTTT. Protein product: CATSRRTGVGNGKLFF.

This clone appeared a single time. This chain joins TRBV30 and TRBJ2-7; 7 bases are shared with TRBD1. Germline-derived CDR1 and CDR2 are GTSNPN and SVGIG (reference sequence). V shed 5 bases and J 4 bases; nucleotides not matched to a gene: 5. The length of the CDR3 is 12 residues. The CDR3 loop is CAWGTVVYEQYF. The DNA for the CDR3 is TGTGCCTGGGGGACAGTAGTTTACGAGCAGTACTTC.

V gene TRBV6-1 combines with J gene TRBJ2-1, with TRBD2 identical over 12 bases. CDR1 and CDR2 (germline): MNHNS, SASEGT. CDR3 length: 14 amino acids. V lost 7 bases, J lost 6 bases, and 4 bases stayed unmatched. DNA for the CDR3: TGTGCCAGCAAGACTAGCGGGGGCCCCAATGAGCAGTTCTTC. It yields the protein CASKTSGGPNEQFF.

Concerning this clone itself: Different DNA sequences within this sample yield the same CDR3. CDR3 protein: CATSREGGGYEQYF. The DNA of the CDR3 is TGTGCCACCAGCAGAGAGGGGGGGGGCTACGAGCAGTACTTC. This chain joins TRBV15 and TRBJ2-7, with 7 bases lining up with TRBD2. V was clipped by 0 bases and J by 3 bases; unmatched bases: 2. The CDR3 is 14 residues long. The germline gives CDR1 LNHNV, CDR2 YYDKDF (reference sequence).

The rearrangement joins TRBV5-5 to TRBJ1-2; 7 bases match TRBD1. The CDR3 has 15 amino acids. Germline V gene data show CDR1 as SGHKS and CDR2 as YYEKEE (reference sequence). The J segment lost 7 bases and the V segment lost 4 bases, leaving 13 bases of the junction unmatched. CDR3 nucleotide sequence: TGTGCCAGCAGCCAAACATCGACAGGGTTGGCTGGCTACACCTTC. Translating it yields CASSQTSTGLAGYTF.

This clone turned up a few times. The same CDR3 is also encoded by other DNA sequences in this sample. V and J are TRBV5-1 and TRBJ1-1, with D unclear. The CDR3 loop spans 13 amino acids. CDR1 and CDR2 from the germline V gene are SGHRS and YFSETQ. V was cut by 0 bases and J by 1 base, with 4 bases left in between. CDR3 amino acids: CASSLGGNTEAFF. The CDR3 region has the DNA TGCGCCAGCAGCTTGGGAGGGAACACTGAAGCTTTCTTT.

This chain uses TRBV15 with TRBJ1-5, with D hard to call. Germline CDR1 reads LNHNV; CDR2 reads YYDKDF (reference sequence). The length of the CDR3 is 13 residues. V lost 2 bases and J 8 bases, leaving 10 bases between the germline ends. The DNA of the CDR3 is TGTGCCACCAGCAGACTCGGACTCGAGCCCCAGCATTTT. It yields the protein CATSRLGLEPQHF.

V usage is TRBV28 and J usage is TRBJ1-5; the match to TRBD1 covers 10 bases. With 5 bases clipped from V and 1 base from J, the junction kept 8 bases outside the gene matches. This CDR3 has 17 residues. Looked up from germline, CDR1 is MDHEN and CDR2 is SYDVKM. The CDR3 here is CASSPPRQGASNQPQHF. The CDR3 DNA sequence: TGTGCCAGCAGTCCCCCGCGACAGGGGGCGAGCAATCAGCCCCAGCATTTT.

This clone was detected only a few times. V gene TRBV5-4 combines with J gene TRBJ1-1, with 8 bases matching TRBD1. CDR3 length: 15 amino acids. In germline, CDR1 is SGHNT, CDR2 YYREEE (reference sequence). The ends lost 0 bases at V and 8 bases at J; junction bases unmatched: 9. The CDR3 region is CASSLASTGQGEAFF. The CDR3 DNA reads TGTGCCAGCAGCTTGGCCTCCACTGGACAGGGAGAAGCTTTCTTT.

This clone was observed a single time. V usage is TRBV4-1 and J usage is TRBJ1-3; D remains unclear. Between the trimmed V and J ends, which lost 0 bases and 3 bases, there was a span of 6 bases. Germline loops: CDR1 MGHRA, CDR2 YSYEKL. The CDR3 is 14 residues long. DNA of the CDR3: TGCGCCAGCAGCCAAGAGGCTCGTGGAAACACCATATATTTT. Translation: CASSQEARGNTIYF.

This chain links TRBV19 with TRBJ2-1, with D possibly being TRBD2 (6 bases). The CDR3 has 15 amino acids. Between the trimmed V and J ends, which lost 5 bases and 6 bases, there was a span of 17 bases. Germline CDR1 and CDR2: LNHDA and SQIVND (reference sequence). The CDR3 nucleotides are TGTGCCAGTAGTGGTCCCCGCGAGGGACTCAATGAGCAGTTCTTC. Amino acids: CASSGPREGLNEQFF. The full variable domain, its missing parts supplied by reference TRBV19 and TRBJ2-1, is DGGITQSPKYLFRKEGQNVTLSCEQNLNHDAMYWYRQDPGQGLRLIYYSQIVNDFQKGDIAEGYSVSREKKESFPLTVTSAQKNPTAFYLCASSGPREGLNEQFFGPGTRLTVL.

The rearrangement joins TRBV7-8 to TRBJ1-3, with TRBD1 matching 8 bases. The V segment lost 5 bases and the J segment 4 bases; nucleotides outside the gene matches: 10. The CDR3 runs 16 residues. Per the germline V gene, CDR1 is SGHVS and CDR2 is FQNEAQ. The DNA of the CDR3 is TGTGCCAGCAGCCTGGACAGGGATATTGGCGGAAACACCATATATTTT. It is translated as CASSLDRDIGGNTIYF. Full variable domain (rest looked up from reference TRBV7-8 and TRBJ1-3): GAGVSQSPRYKVAKRGQDVALRCDPISGHVSLFWYQQALGQGPEFLTYFQNEAQLDKSGLPSDRFFAERPEGSVSTLKIQRTQQEDSAVYLCASSLDRDIGGNTIYFGEGSWLTVV.

This clone has only one observation. V gene TRBV6-6 combines with J gene TRBJ2-4; the match to TRBD2 covers 9 bases. The junction had 13 bases not matched to a gene; V was cut back by 7 bases and J by 15 bases. Germline CDR1 is MNHNY and CDR2 is SVGAGI (reference sequence). The CDR3 contains 13 residues. CDR3 sequence: CASKTGGGGNLYF. The CDR3 DNA follows: TGTGCCAGCAAGACGGGCGGGGGGGGGAATCTGTACTTC.

The chain has TRBV27 and TRBJ1-1, with D unclear. V was pared by 2 bases and J by 0 bases, with 7 bases between. The CDR3 covers 14 residues. Germline-derived CDR1 and CDR2 are MNHEY and SMNVEV (reference sequence). The CDR3 loop is CASSLQYMNTEAFF. The DNA for the CDR3 is TGTGCCAGCAGTTTACAGTACATGAACACTGAAGCTTTCTTT.

CDR3 DNA sequence: TGTGCCAGCACCTCCTCGGGGGAGCAGTACTTC. Translating gives CASTSSGEQYF. The rearrangement joins TRBV6-6 to TRBJ2-7, with a weak D call TRBD2 (5 bases). The CDR3 consists of 11 residues. Trimming left V 7 bases short and J 7 bases short, with 11 bases between. Germline V gene lookup returns CDR1 MNHNY and CDR2 SVGAGI (reference sequence).

V gene TRBV4-2 combines with J gene TRBJ2-5; 8 bases align to TRBD1. V dropped 4 bases and J dropped 3; count of bases not matched to a gene: 7. This CDR3 has 15 residues. The V gene's germline CDR1 is LGHNA and CDR2 YNFKEQ. The CDR3 region has the DNA TGTGCCAGCAGCCTTTCGACAGGGGAGGAAGAGACCCAGTACTTC. Translated: CASSLSTGEEETQYF.

The chain recombines TRBV7-3 with TRBJ2-1; the match to TRBD2 covers 8 bases. CDR3 length equals 13 residues. Trimming removed 1 base from V and 13 bases from J; junction bases left unmatched: 6. Germline assignment: CDR1 SGHTA and CDR2 FQGTGA. The CDR3 DNA reads TGTGCCAGCAGCTTAATGCCGGGGGGGTCCCAGTTCTTC. It is translated as CASSLMPGGSQFF.

This clone was counted between two and nine times. The rearrangement uses TRBV5-6 and TRBJ2-4, with TRBD1 matching 7 bases. Germline trimming cut 4 bases from V and 9 bases from J; bases unmatched to any gene: 7. There are 13 residues in the CDR3. Germline lookup yields CDR1 SGHDT and CDR2 YYEEEE. The CDR3 here is CASSRDSRAIQYF. CDR3 nucleotides: TGTGCCAGCAGCCGGGACAGCCGCGCCATTCAGTACTTC. The variable domain in full, with the rest retrieved from reference TRBV5-6 and TRBJ2-4, is DAGVTQSPTHLIKTRGQQVTLRCSPKSGHDTVSWYQQALGQGPQFIFQYYEEEERQRGNFPDRFSGHQFPNYSSELNVNALLLGDSALYLCASSRDSRAIQYFGAGTRLSVL.

The V and J genes are TRBV6-5 and TRBJ1-5; D unresolved. The ends were cut back, 8 bases at V and 0 bases at J, with 8 bases in the middle. From germline, CDR1 is MNHEY and CDR2 SVGAGI. The CDR3 is made up of 13 amino acids. The CDR3 reads CASSRGSNQPQHF. The CDR3 DNA sequence: TGTGCCAGCTCCCGAGGTAGCAATCAGCCCCAGCATTTT.

CDR3 nucleotide sequence: TGTGCCAGTAAGGCTAGCGGGGGAGTGAACACCGGGGAGCTGTTTTTT. Protein: CASKASGGVNTGELFF. This chain connects TRBV19 to TRBJ2-2, with 10 bases that match TRBD2. This CDR3 region has 16 residues. Germline CDR1 and CDR2: LNHDA and SQIVND (reference sequence). With V trimmed by 7 bases and J by 1 base, 6 bases remained unmatched.